These 15 T cell receptor beta chains were all obtained from the same sample, sequenced in a study of a mutant IDH1 vaccine in newly diagnosed glioma. Specified time point: baseline, week 1 (first vaccination visit). Treatment described: pre-vaccination baseline after standard-of-care therapy. The assay was immunoSEQ multiplex PCR, and TCRdb's table has in-frame clones only and misses some. The sample consists of about 25,000 clones, 93% of them appearing once. The source was PBMCs, collected from a glioma patient treated with radiotherapy, temozolomide or both. Every receptor here comes from a man between 40 and 49 years old with glioma.

This chain links TRBV7-3 with TRBJ1-3; D uncertain. This CDR3 has 13 residues. V was clipped by 5 bases and J by 2 bases, with 7 bases between them. CDR1 SGHTA and CDR2 FQGTGA come from the germline V gene. CDR3 sequence reads: CASSQVPGNTIYF. The CDR3, as DNA: TGTGCCAGCAGCCAGGTTCCTGGAAACACCATATATTTT. Full variable domain (outside the CDR3, taken from reference TRBV7-3 and TRBJ1-3): GAGVSQTPSNKVTEKGKYVELRCDPISGHTALYWYRQSLGQGPEFLIYFQGTGAADDSGLPNDRFFAVRPEGSVSTLKIQRTERGDSAVYLCASSQVPGNTIYFGEGSWLTVV.

The chain couples TRBV5-1 to TRBJ2-7, with 7 bases matching TRBD1. Per the germline V gene, CDR1 is SGHRS and CDR2 is YFSETQ. The CDR3 covers 15 residues. With V trimmed by 4 bases and J by 2 bases, 9 bases remained unmatched. The CDR3 region is CASSPTPGQTYEQYF. DNA for the CDR3: TGCGCCAGCAGCCCTACCCCGGGACAGACCTACGAGCAGTACTTC. The full variable domain, completed using reference TRBV5-1 and TRBJ2-7, is KAGVTQTPRYLIKTRGQQVTLSCSPISGHRSVSWYQQTPGQGLQFLFEYFSETQRNKGNFPGRFSGRQFSNSRSEMNVSTLELGDSALYLCASSPTPGQTYEQYFGPGTRLTVT.

This sequence joins TRBV11-2 and TRBJ2-3; D not resolved. With 3 bases removed from V and 2 bases from J, the gap between germline ends came to 9 bases. The germline gives CDR1 SGHAT, CDR2 FQNNGV. The CDR3 totals 14 residues. CDR3 amino acids: CASSLWGTTDTQYF. The CDR3 nucleotides are TGTGCCAGCAGCTTGTGGGGAACCACAGATACGCAGTATTTT.

V usage is TRBV7-2 and J usage is TRBJ1-1; D is unresolved. The CDR3 consists of 14 residues. V lost 7 bases and J lost 6, with 18 bases in between. CDR1 is SGHTA and CDR2 is FQGNSA in the germline V gene. The CDR3 DNA reads TGTGCCAGCACCCCGGGGTCGGTGGTCCCTGAAGCTTTCTTT. It yields the protein CASTPGSVVPEAFF.

The J gene is TRBJ2-1, the V gene TRBV7-8, with D possibly being TRBD1 or TRBD2 (5 bases each). CDR1 and CDR2 from the germline V gene are SGHVS and FQNEAQ. Trimming pared 4 bases from V and 7 bases from J, leaving 8 bases between. The CDR3 totals 12 residues. Here the CDR3 DNA reads TGTGCCAGCAGCTCTGGGGGAAATGAGCAGTTCTTC. Translating it yields CASSSGGNEQFF.

This chain links TRBV30 with TRBJ2-1; D gene uncertain. Germline V CDR1 and CDR2: GTSNPN, SVGIG (reference sequence). The CDR3 is 14 amino acids. V dropped 2 bases and J dropped 9 bases, with 17 bases sitting between them. This CDR3 reads CAWSFPVGSSEQFF. The CDR3 region has the DNA TGTGCCTGGAGTTTCCCAGTGGGTTCGAGTGAGCAGTTCTTC.

This chain links TRBV9 with TRBJ2-3; D is perhaps TRBD2 (5 bases). The CDR3 length is 12 residues. CDR1 SGDLS and CDR2 YYNGEE come from the germline V gene. V shed 4 bases and J shed 6 bases, with 9 bases lying between them. CDR3 sequence: CASSFSVDTQYF. The CDR3 nucleotides are TGTGCCAGCAGCTTTAGCGTGGATACGCAGTATTTT.

This clone appeared a single time. The V and J genes are TRBV7-9 and TRBJ2-7; TRBD1 might be the D (6 bases). The CDR3 sequence is 14 residues long. The V gene's germline CDR1 is SEHNR and CDR2 FQNEAQ (reference sequence). Trimming shortened V by 5 bases and J by 2 bases, and 13 bases separated the two germline ends. For the CDR3, the DNA is TGTGCCAGCAGCGCCGGGACACCACCCTACGAGCAGTACTTC. Translating gives CASSAGTPPYEQYF.

CDR3 amino acids: CASRFFGLHAFF. Here the CDR3 DNA reads TGTGCCAGCAGGTTCTTTGGACTCCATGCTTTCTTT. V and J are TRBV2 and TRBJ1-1; D not certain. CDR1 and CDR2 from the germline V gene are SNHLY and FYNNEI. V shed 6 bases and J shed 11 bases, with 16 bases lying between them. The CDR3 totals 12 residues.

The V and J genes are TRBV4-2 and TRBJ1-1, with 7 bases fitting TRBD1. From germline, CDR1 is LGHNA and CDR2 YNFKEQ. The CDR3 sequence is 15 residues long. V lost 3 bases, J lost 6 bases, and 10 bases stayed unmatched. CDR3 nucleotide sequence: TGTGCCAGCAGCCACTTTGGACAGGTTGGGGCTGAAGCTTTCTTT. Encoded protein: CASSHFGQVGAEAFF.

The chain recombines TRBV6-1 with TRBJ1-1; 7 bases line up with TRBD1. This CDR3 is built from 16 residues. Germline V CDR1 and CDR2: MNHNS, SASEGT. The ends lost 0 bases at V and 0 bases at J; junction bases unmatched: 4. CDR3 region: CASSEAGGWMNTEAFF. As DNA, the CDR3 is TGTGCCAGCAGTGAAGCAGGGGGCTGGATGAACACTGAAGCTTTCTTT.

The chain uses TRBV5-5 and TRBJ2-1; 7 nucleotides align to TRBD2. Germline V gene sequence: CDR1 SGHKS, CDR2 YYEKEE (reference sequence). The V and J ends lost 4 bases and 3 bases, in that order; junction bases with no gene match: 10. CDR3 size: 16 residues. The CDR3 DNA reads TGTGCCAGCAGCGGGCTTCAGCGGGGTCTCTACAATGAGCAGTTCTTC. Protein sequence: CASSGLQRGLYNEQFF.

The V call is TRBV4-2, the J call TRBJ1-2; 7 positions agree with TRBD1. Unmatched junction bases numbered 1, after V lost 0 bases and J lost 6 bases. The CDR3 contains 13 residues. Looked up from germline, CDR1 is LGHNA and CDR2 is YNFKEQ. The CDR3 sequence: CASSQDQGDGYTF. The DNA for the CDR3 is TGTGCCAGCAGCCAAGACCAGGGGGATGGCTACACCTTC.

The chain combines TRBV5-4 with TRBJ2-5; D may correspond to TRBD1 or TRBD2 (6 bases each). Germline V CDR1 and CDR2: SGHNT, YYREEE (reference sequence). CDR3 length: 15 residues. V lost 2 bases and J 0 bases, leaving 11 bases between the germline ends. The CDR3, as DNA: TGTGCCAGCAGCTTCGGGGGCAGGAACCAAGAGACCCAGTACTTC. Encoded protein: CASSFGGRNQETQYF.

The chain uses TRBV6-5 and TRBJ2-1; tentative D call: TRBD2 (5 bases). This CDR3 has 14 amino acids. Looked up from germline, CDR1 is MNHEY and CDR2 is SVGAGI. Deletions cut 5 bases from V and 9 bases from J, with 17 bases between. The CDR3 nucleotides are TGTGCCAGCAGTGACTACGATACTAGACTTGAGCAGTTCTTC. This encodes CASSDYDTRLEQFF.